The 25 T cell receptor beta chains below were found in one sample sequenced in a study of blood T cell repertoires in COVID-19. Repertoires were generated with immunoSEQ multiplex PCR, while TCRdb's copy carries only in-frame clones and drops some. The profile shows around 94,000 clones, about 87% of them singletons. The sequenced sample was peripheral blood. The receptors derive from a man aged 50-60 years with active or convalescent COVID-19.

This clone was seen a handful of times. This chain uses TRBV5-1 with TRBJ1-2, with 9 bases fitting TRBD1. V lost 4 bases, J lost 4 bases, and 5 bases stayed unmatched. CDR1 SGHRS and CDR2 YFSETQ come from the germline V gene. This CDR3 has 14 amino acids. CDR3 amino acids: CASSGRQGGYGYTF. CDR3 in DNA: TGCGCCAGCAGCGGCCGACAGGGGGGCTATGGCTACACCTTC.

V usage is TRBV29-1 and J usage is TRBJ1-2; no clear D. The CDR3 spans 12 residues. Germline V CDR1 and CDR2: SQVTM, ANQGSEA. The V end lost 2 bases, the J end lost 4 bases, and 8 bases lay between the germline ends. The CDR3, as DNA: TGCAGCGTTGAAACCGGGGTCTATGGCTACACCTTC. Translating it yields CSVETGVYGYTF.

This chain joins TRBV28 and TRBJ1-2, with 8 nucleotides matching TRBD1. Per the germline V gene, CDR1 is MDHEN and CDR2 is SYDVKM. The CDR3 is 12 amino acids. V lost 6 bases, J lost 8 bases, and 5 bases stayed unmatched. This chain's CDR3 is CASRKTGVGYTF. As DNA, the CDR3 is TGTGCCAGCAGAAAGACAGGGGTAGGCTACACCTTC.

V gene TRBV6-2 or TRBV6-3 combines with J gene TRBJ2-5, with D possibly being TRBD2 (7 bases). The V and J ends lost 4 bases and 5 bases respectively, with 17 bases between them. CDR1 is MNHEY, CDR2 SVGEGT, per germline. CDR3 size: 15 residues. This CDR3 is CASSSLRGGWETQYF. Here the CDR3 DNA reads TGTGCCAGCAGTTCCCTGAGGGGGGGCTGGGAGACCCAGTACTTC.

J is TRBJ1-2 and V is TRBV27, with a weak D call TRBD1 (5 bases). In germline, CDR1 is MNHEY, CDR2 SMNVEV (reference sequence). The CDR3 contains 12 residues. V was cut by 5 bases and J by 7 bases, with 11 bases left in between. The CDR3 is CASSPSGGGYTF. The CDR3 region has the DNA TGTGCCAGCAGTCCCTCCGGGGGTGGCTACACCTTC.

This rearrangement joins TRBV6-5 to TRBJ2-7; 10 positions match TRBD1. The CDR3 is 14 amino acids. Germline V lookup: CDR1 MNHEY, CDR2 SVGAGI. After removal of 4 bases from V and 5 bases from J, the junction contained 5 bases not matched to a gene. In DNA, the CDR3 is TGTGCCAGCAGTTCCCCCGGGACAGGGGACGAGCAGTACTTC. Translating it yields CASSSPGTGDEQYF.

The rearrangement joins TRBV28 to TRBJ2-5; no clear D gene. V was cut by 5 bases and J by 2 bases, with 15 bases left in between. Looked up from germline, CDR1 is MDHEN and CDR2 is SYDVKM. This CDR3 comprises 15 residues. The CDR3 DNA follows: TGTGCCAGCAGTAGTCCCAGGTTGGCTCAAGAGACCCAGTACTTC. Residues: CASSSPRLAQETQYF. Full variable domain (outside the CDR3, taken from reference TRBV28 and TRBJ2-5): DVKVTQSSRYLVKRTGEKVFLECVQDMDHENMFWYRQDPGLGLRLIYFSYDVKMKEKGDIPEGYSVSREKKERFSLILESASTNQTSMYLCASSSPRLAQETQYFGPGTRLLVL.

V gene TRBV28 combines with J gene TRBJ1-5, with D possibly TRBD1 on 5 matching bases. Germline CDR1 and CDR2: MDHEN and SYDVKM. The CDR3 runs 15 residues. V was clipped by 5 bases and J by 6 bases, with 17 bases between them. Here the CDR3 DNA reads TGTGCCAGCAGTGGGGCCGGGGGTAGGTCTCAGCCCCAGCATTTT. It codes for CASSGAGGRSQPQHF.

The rearrangement links TRBV6-2 or TRBV6-3 to TRBJ1-2, with D possibly being TRBD1 (5 bases). The germline gives CDR1 MNHEY, CDR2 SVGEGT. Trimming shortened V by 5 bases and J by 5 bases, and 18 bases separated the two germline ends. The length of the CDR3 is 15 residues. CDR3: CASSDGVSGAYGYTF. The CDR3 nucleotides are TGTGCCAGCAGTGACGGGGTGAGCGGGGCATATGGCTACACCTTC.

The V gene is TRBV4-1, the J gene TRBJ2-1, with 11 bases identical to TRBD2. Germline CDR1 MGHRA, CDR2 YSYEKL. The CDR3 covers 16 residues. Unmatched junction bases numbered 3, after V lost 0 bases and J lost 5 bases. The CDR3 here is CASSQDASGGNNEQFF. The CDR3 nucleotides are TGCGCCAGCAGCCAAGATGCTAGCGGGGGGAACAATGAGCAGTTCTTC.

The chain joins TRBV7-9 to TRBJ2-3; unclear D gene. The CDR3 is made up of 13 amino acids. With 3 bases removed from V and 1 base from J, the gap between germline ends came to 5 bases. Germline V CDR1 and CDR2: SEHNR, FQNEAQ (reference sequence). CDR3 nucleotides: TGTGCCAGCAGCTTTGGGCGCACAGATACGCAGTATTTT. Translated, it gives CASSFGRTDTQYF. Drawing the rest from reference TRBV7-9 and TRBJ2-3, the complete variable domain is DTGVSQNPRHKITKRGQNVTFRCDPISEHNRLYWYRQTLGQGPEFLTYFQNEAQLEKSRLLSDRFSAERPKGSFSTLEIQRTEQGDSAMYLCASSFGRTDTQYFGPGTRLTVL.

This clone was observed a few times. Here the CDR3 DNA reads TGCAGCGTTGGGACAGGGCACACCGGGGAGCTGTTTTTT. It specifies CSVGTGHTGELFF. The chain links TRBV29-1 to TRBJ2-2, with TRBD1 matching 8 bases. Germline V gives CDR1 SQVTM, CDR2 ANQGSEA. The CDR3 spans 13 residues. With 4 bases clipped from V and 3 bases from J, the junction kept 1 base outside the gene matches.

A single count supports this clone. The chain couples TRBV7-9 to TRBJ2-2; D gene uncertain. Between the trimmed V and J ends, which lost 1 base and 7 bases, there was a span of 13 bases. The CDR3 runs 15 residues. Germline V lookup: CDR1 SEHNR, CDR2 FQNEAQ (reference sequence). The CDR3 loop is CASSLGAFRGGELFF. As DNA, the CDR3 is TGTGCCAGCAGCTTAGGAGCGTTTCGTGGCGGGGAGCTGTTTTTT.

This chain links TRBV6-6 with TRBJ2-3; 9 bases line up with TRBD1. Germline lookup yields CDR1 MNHNY and CDR2 SVGAGI (reference sequence). Germline trimming cut 8 bases from V and 3 bases from J; bases unmatched to any gene: 3. The CDR3 is made up of 13 amino acids. CDR3 residues: CASGDRVTDTQYF. The CDR3 coding sequence is TGTGCCAGCGGGGACAGGGTAACAGATACGCAGTATTTT.

V usage is TRBV27 and J usage is TRBJ2-3, with TRBD2 matching over 8 bases. The CDR3 is 14 residues long. The trim removed 7 bases at V and 4 bases at J, leaving 7 bases unmatched. From germline, CDR1 is MNHEY and CDR2 SMNVEV (reference sequence). CDR3 DNA sequence: TGTGCCAGCACCATTGGGACTAGTGCAGATACGCAGTATTTT. Translated: CASTIGTSADTQYF.

This clone has a single count. This chain joins TRBV21-1 and TRBJ2-7; the table's D call TRBD1 went unverified against the DNA. TRBV21-1 is termed a pseudogene. CDR3 length equals 14 residues. CDR3 sequence: CASSSGQPSYEQYF. CDR3 sequence (DNA): TGTGCCAGCAGCAGTGGACAGCCCTCCTACGAGCAGTACTTC.

The chain employs TRBV6-2 or TRBV6-3 and TRBJ1-4; possibly TRBD1 for D (6 bases). Germline loops: CDR1 MNHEY, CDR2 SVGEGT. There are 16 residues in the CDR3. V lost 3 bases, J lost 7 bases, and 18 bases lay in between. CDR3 in DNA: TGTGCCAGCAGTTATCCAGGACAGCCCCAGAGTGAAAAACTGTTTTTT. Protein sequence: CASSYPGQPQSEKLFF.

The chain joins TRBV11-3 to TRBJ2-1, with 10 bases matching TRBD2. V trimming: 1 base; J trimming: 10 bases; junction bases outside the gene matches: 4. The germline CDR1 and CDR2 sequences are SGHNT and YENEEA. This CDR3 spans 14 amino acids. The CDR3 reads CASSLGAGGQEQFF. CDR3 sequence (DNA): TGTGCCAGCAGCTTAGGAGCGGGGGGGCAAGAGCAGTTCTTC. The entire variable domain, with the rest obtained from reference TRBV11-3 and TRBJ2-1, is as follows: EAGVVQSPRYKIIEKKQPVAFWCNPISGHNTLYWYLQNLGQGPELLIRYENEEAVDDSQLPKDRFSAERLKGVDSTLKIQPAELGDSAVYLCASSLGAGGQEQFFGPGTRLTVL.

This chain links TRBV6-8 with TRBJ1-5; 7 nucleotides line up with TRBD1. The J segment lost 0 bases and the V segment lost 2 bases, leaving 10 bases of the junction unmatched. CDR1 MNHGY and CDR2 SAAAGT come from the germline V gene. The CDR3 runs to 18 residues. CDR3 sequence: CASSYPLTGSYSNQPQHF. CDR3 nucleotides: TGTGCCAGCAGTTACCCCCTGACAGGGTCCTATAGCAATCAGCCCCAGCATTTT.

For the CDR3, the DNA is TGTGCCAGCAGCGTAGCACCAGGGGACACCGGGGAGCTGTTTTTT. It specifies CASSVAPGDTGELFF. V and J are TRBV9 and TRBJ2-2, with D perhaps matching TRBD1 (6 bases). Trimming cost V 0 bases and J 3 bases, with 9 bases left between them. This CDR3 contains 15 residues. The germline V gene encodes CDR1 SGDLS and CDR2 YYNGEE. The entire variable domain, with the rest obtained from reference TRBV9 and TRBJ2-2, is as follows: DSGVTQTPKHLITATGQRVTLRCSPRSGDLSVYWYQQSLDQGLQFLIQYYNGEERAKGNILERFSAQQFPDLHSELNLSSLELGDSALYFCASSVAPGDTGELFFGEGSRLTVL.

The V and J genes are TRBV25-1 and TRBJ1-2; possible D gene TRBD1, 6 bases. Trimming removed 0 bases from V and 5 bases from J, with 19 bases in between. The CDR3 length is 17 residues. Germline-derived CDR1 and CDR2 are MGHDK and SYGVNS. CDR3 loop: CASSEYAFAGQTYGYTF. The CDR3 coding sequence is TGTGCCAGCAGTGAATATGCTTTTGCCGGACAGACATATGGCTACACCTTC.

This clone has only a few counts. V gene TRBV19 combines with J gene TRBJ2-1, with TRBD1 matching over 7 bases. Losses at the gene ends were 1 base for V and 9 bases for J; bases not matched to a gene: 15. Germline V lookup: CDR1 LNHDA, CDR2 SQIVND (reference sequence). CDR3 length: 17 residues. CDR3 sequence: CASSIGGEGQMSIEQFF. As DNA, the CDR3 is TGTGCCAGTAGTATAGGTGGTGAGGGACAGATGTCCATTGAGCAGTTCTTC. Complete variable domain (other parts from reference TRBV19 and TRBJ2-1): DGGITQSPKYLFRKEGQNVTLSCEQNLNHDAMYWYRQDPGQGLRLIYYSQIVNDFQKGDIAEGYSVSREKKESFPLTVTSAQKNPTAFYLCASSIGGEGQMSIEQFFGPGTRLTVL.

CDR3 residues: CASSESKEPNYGYTF. CDR3 coding DNA: TGCGCCAGCAGTGAGTCGAAGGAGCCCAACTATGGCTACACCTTC. The chain links TRBV10-1 to TRBJ1-2; D is undetermined. This CDR3 comprises 15 residues. Germline CDR1 is WNHNN and CDR2 is SYGVQD (reference sequence). Trimming shortened V by 0 bases and J by 2 bases, and 10 bases separated the two germline ends.

This clone has a single count. Additional DNA sequences in this sample encode the identical CDR3. The V gene is TRBV27, the J gene TRBJ2-2; D is perhaps TRBD2 (6 bases). V shed 6 bases and J shed 1 base, with 12 bases lying between them. The CDR3 runs 15 residues. CDR1 and CDR2 from the germline V gene are MNHEY and SMNVEV (reference sequence). DNA for the CDR3: TGTGCCAGCAGCCTCGGGACTGTGAACACCGGGGAGCTGTTTTTT. This translates into CASSLGTVNTGELFF.

The chain couples TRBV18 to TRBJ1-2; D is unresolved. The CDR3 runs to 13 residues. The V end was cut by 3 bases, the J end by 3 bases, with 8 bases between. Germline lookup yields CDR1 KGHSH and CDR2 LQKENI. The chain's CDR3 is CASSPNEDYGYTF. The CDR3 DNA reads TGTGCCAGCTCACCCAACGAGGACTATGGCTACACCTTC.